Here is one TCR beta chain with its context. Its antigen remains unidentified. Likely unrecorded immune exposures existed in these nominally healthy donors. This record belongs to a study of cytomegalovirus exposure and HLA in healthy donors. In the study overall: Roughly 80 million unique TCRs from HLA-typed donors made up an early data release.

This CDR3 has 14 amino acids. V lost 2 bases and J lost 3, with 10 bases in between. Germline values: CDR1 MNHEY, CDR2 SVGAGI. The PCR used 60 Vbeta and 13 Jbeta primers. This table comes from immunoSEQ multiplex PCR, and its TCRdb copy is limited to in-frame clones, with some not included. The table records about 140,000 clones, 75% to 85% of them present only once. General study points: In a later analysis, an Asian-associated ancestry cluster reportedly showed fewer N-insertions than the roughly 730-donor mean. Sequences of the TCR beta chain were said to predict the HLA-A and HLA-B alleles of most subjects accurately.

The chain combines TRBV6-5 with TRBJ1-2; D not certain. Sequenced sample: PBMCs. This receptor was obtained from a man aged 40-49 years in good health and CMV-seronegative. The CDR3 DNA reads TGTGCCAGCAGTTACCACCCCGGGGACTATGGCTACACCTTC. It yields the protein CASSYHPGDYGYTF.